One and the same sample provided the 8 T cell receptor beta chains below, sequenced in a study of identical twins. MiXCR, applied by TCRdb to the 5' RACE reads, yields one record per CDR3 protein. In the table there are 500,000 to 650,000 distinct CDR3 sequences, 7.1% of which are singletons. The data also belong to a second study, concerning yellow fever vaccine responses in identical twins.

The sequenced sample was PBMCs. These receptors all come from a woman in her late teens or twenties in good health.

This clonotype was recorded at least ten times. This chain connects TRBV18 to TRBJ2-1; no clear D. Germline-derived CDR1 and CDR2 are KGHSH and LQKENI. V gave up 8 bases and J gave up 0 bases, with 14 bases separating them. This CDR3 is 15 amino acids long. The CDR3 DNA is TGTGCCAGCAGCCCGCGGCTAAGCTCCTACAATGAGCAGTTCTTC. Its translation is CASSPRLSSYNEQFF. The full variable domain, rest sourced from reference TRBV18 and TRBJ2-1, is NAGVMQNPRHLVRRRGQEARLRCSPMKGHSHVYWYRQLPEEGLKFMVYLQKENIIDESGMPKERFSAEFPKEGPSILRIQQVVRGDSAAYFCASSPRLSSYNEQFFGPGTRLTVL.

In its sample, this clonotype was seen many times. J is TRBJ2-3 and V is TRBV27; D remains unclear. Per the germline V gene, CDR1 is MNHEY and CDR2 is SMNVEV (reference sequence). This CDR3 is 13 amino acids long. Trimming shortened V by 7 bases and J by 4 bases, and 12 bases separated the two germline ends. CDR3 protein: CASTTHPADTQYF. The DNA for the CDR3 is TGTGCCAGCACCACACACCCGGCAGATACGCAGTATTTT.

This clonotype was found a few times. This chain uses TRBV18 with TRBJ2-3, with D possibly matching TRBD1 (6 bases). V dropped 5 bases and J dropped 2 bases, with 17 bases sitting between them. The CDR3 contains 16 residues. Per germline, CDR1 KGHSH and CDR2 LQKENI. The CDR3 coding sequence is TGTGCCAGCTCAGCTCAGGGGAATAGGTTCACAGATACGCAGTATTTT. This codes for CASSAQGNRFTDTQYF.

Only a few counts were recorded for this clonotype. The chain is built from TRBV5-6 and TRBJ2-7; the match to TRBD2 covers 12 bases. The CDR3 consists of 16 residues. The germline V gene has CDR1 SGHDT and CDR2 YYEEEE. The trim removed 0 bases at V and 5 bases at J, leaving 6 bases unmatched. CDR3 DNA: TGTGCCAGCAGCTTGGGACTAGCGGGAGAAAATGACGAGCAGTACTTC. It specifies CASSLGLAGENDEQYF.

This clonotype was counted only a few times. The V and J genes are TRBV4-1 and TRBJ1-1; TRBD1 is a possible D gene (5 bases). Trimming removed 1 base from V and 5 bases from J, with 11 bases in between. The CDR3 runs 14 residues. Germline values: CDR1 MGHRA, CDR2 YSYEKL. CDR3 residues: CASSQGGEETEAFF. In nucleotides, the CDR3 is TGCGCCAGCAGCCAAGGAGGGGAGGAAACTGAAGCTTTCTTT.

This clonotype was seen repeatedly, ten times or more. The chain recombines TRBV12-3 or TRBV12-4 with TRBJ2-1; TRBD1 or TRBD2 may be the D gene (5 bases each). This CDR3 has 17 amino acids. Deletions cut 6 bases from V and 7 bases from J, with 25 bases between. CDR3 protein: CASRFDPGRIVGNEQFF. CDR3 coding DNA: TGTGCCAGCAGGTTTGACCCGGGACGCATCGTAGGGAATGAGCAGTTCTTC.

This clonotype was seen at least ten times. The chain links TRBV5-1 to TRBJ2-3, with no clear D. The CDR3 is 15 residues long. Trimming took off 0 bases at V and 0 bases at J, with 8 bases between the two ends. From germline, CDR1 is SGHRS and CDR2 YFSETQ. CDR3 in DNA: TGCGCCAGCAGCTTGGGGATAGGAAGCACAGATACGCAGTATTTT. Encoded protein: CASSLGIGSTDTQYF. Drawing the rest from reference TRBV5-1 and TRBJ2-3, the complete variable domain is KAGVTQTPRYLIKTRGQQVTLSCSPISGHRSVSWYQQTPGQGLQFLFEYFSETQRNKGNFPGRFSGRQFSNSRSEMNVSTLELGDSALYLCASSLGIGSTDTQYFGPGTRLTVL.

The chain combines TRBV5-1 with TRBJ1-1; D unclear. CDR1 and CDR2 (germline): SGHRS, YFSETQ. CDR3 size: 15 residues. V lost 4 bases and J lost 1, with 14 bases in between. CDR3 nucleotides: TGCGCCAGCAGCCCGCGGGAAGGAGGGAACACTGAAGCTTTCTTT. Protein product: CASSPREGGNTEAFF.